The clone carrying this T cell receptor (beta chain) was seen once. Original methodology: The authors estimated nucleated cell counts from reference gene primer amplification. Sequenced by immunoSEQ multiplex PCR; TCRdb stores in-frame clones only, minus some. That table furnishes V, J and clone size, whereas the DNA furnished D and trimming. The sample has 210,000 or so clones; 89% are singletons. The CDR3 has 16 amino acids. Looked up from germline, CDR1 is MDHEN and CDR2 is SYDVKM. J gave up 5 bases and V 3 bases, and 8 bases lay outside the gene matches. The data derive from a study of blood T cell repertoires in COVID-19. Study-wide background: Material from acute and convalescent COVID-19 was sourced from the United States, Italy and Spain. The cDNA or gDNA used as material had been derived from T cells, B-cell-depleted T cells, or PBMCs.

The sample comprised peripheral blood. The chain carries TRBV28 and TRBJ2-2; 8 bases are a match to TRBD1. The sequence was obtained from a middle-aged man with acute or convalescent COVID-19. CDR3: CASSFLQGARTGELFF. In DNA, the CDR3 is TGTGCCAGCAGTTTCCTCCAGGGGGCAAGAACCGGGGAGCTGTTTTTT.